These 26 T cell receptor beta chains were all obtained from the same sample, sequenced in a study of response to subunit inactivated influenza vaccine. TCRdb fed the RT-PCR reads into MiXCR, producing one record per CDR3 protein. The table has hundreds of thousands of distinct CDR3 sequences, 10% to 15% seen once. The sequencing here drew on non-naive T cells sorted from PBMCs, taken 14 to 15 days before vaccination. The origin of the receptors is a man between 50 and 59 years old who received an inactivated influenza vaccine.

The chain is built from TRBV7-9 and TRBJ1-2; D gene ambiguous. This CDR3 spans 14 amino acids. The germline V gene encodes CDR1 SEHNR and CDR2 FQNEAQ (reference sequence). Trimming removed 0 bases from V and 1 base from J, with 6 bases in between. The DNA of the CDR3 is TGTGCCAGCAGCTTAGCGCCCCGTAACTATGGCTACACCTTC. Protein product: CASSLAPRNYGYTF. The variable domain in full, completed from reference TRBV7-9 and TRBJ1-2, reads DTGVSQNPRHKITKRGQNVTFRCDPISEHNRLYWYRQTLGQGPEFLTYFQNEAQLEKSRLLSDRFSAERPKGSFSTLEIQRTEQGDSAMYLCASSLAPRNYGYTFGSGTRLTVV.

Ten or more counts support this clonotype. This chain joins TRBV28 and TRBJ2-7; 10 nucleotides align to TRBD1. This CDR3 is 15 amino acids long. Germline V gene sequence: CDR1 MDHEN, CDR2 SYDVKM. Trimming at V came to 6 bases and at J to 2 bases, leaving 7 bases not matched to a gene. CDR3 residues: CASSDPGTGAYEQYF. The CDR3 bases are TGTGCCAGCAGCGATCCCGGGACAGGGGCCTACGAGCAGTACTTC.

This clonotype showed up many times. This rearrangement joins TRBV27 to TRBJ1-4; the D is unclear. The CDR3 contains 12 residues. V dropped 4 bases and J dropped 4 bases, with 4 bases sitting between them. Germline CDR1 is MNHEY and CDR2 is SMNVEV (reference sequence). CDR3 protein: CASSSDNEKLFF. For the CDR3, the DNA is TGTGCCAGCAGTTCCGATAATGAAAAACTGTTTTTT.

This clonotype was observed many times. The chain combines TRBV12-3 or TRBV12-4 with TRBJ2-4, with D perhaps TRBD1 (6 bases). CDR3 length: 14 amino acids. The V end was cut by 5 bases, the J end by 7 bases, with 15 bases between. The CDR3 loop is CASSTGTMINIQYF. CDR3 sequence (DNA): TGTGCCAGCAGTACCGGGACAATGATCAACATTCAGTACTTC.

The CDR3 region has the DNA TGTGCCAGCAGCTTAAACCAGGGGACCCAGTACTTC. It specifies CASSLNQGTQYF. J is TRBJ2-5 and V is TRBV7-9, with a possible D match to TRBD1 (5 bases). This CDR3 spans 12 amino acids. Trimming pared 2 bases from V and 7 bases from J, leaving 8 bases between. Germline V gene sequence: CDR1 SEHNR, CDR2 FQNEAQ (reference sequence).

This clonotype was found many times. The chain is built from TRBV10-3 and TRBJ1-5, with TRBD1 matching 9 bases. This CDR3 contains 14 residues. With 3 bases clipped from V and 7 bases from J, the junction kept 4 bases outside the gene matches. Per the germline V gene, CDR1 is ENHRY and CDR2 is SYGVKD. The CDR3 DNA follows: TGTGCCATCAGTGAACAGGGGGCGAGGCAGCCCCAGCATTTT. Its protein is CAISEQGARQPQHF.

This clonotype has a count of ten or more. V is TRBV28 and J is TRBJ1-5, with TRBD1 matching over 7 bases. With 3 bases clipped from V and 2 bases from J, the junction kept 7 bases outside the gene matches. CDR1 and CDR2 (germline): MDHEN, SYDVKM. The CDR3 contains 16 residues. The CDR3 region has the DNA TGTGCCAGCAGTTTGACCCTTGGACAGGGCAATCAGCCCCAGCATTTT. Translated: CASSLTLGQGNQPQHF.

V gene TRBV25-1 combines with J gene TRBJ2-1; 15 bases match TRBD2. This CDR3 is built from 16 residues. Germline V gene sequence: CDR1 MGHDK, CDR2 SYGVNS. The V and J ends lost 6 bases and 7 bases, in that order; junction bases with no gene match: 7. CDR3 amino acids: CASRQPGTSGRNEQFF. The CDR3 DNA is TGTGCCAGCAGGCAACCCGGGACTAGCGGGAGGAATGAGCAGTTCTTC.

This clonotype was seen many times. CDR3 sequence reads: CASSLEGRNDSPLHF. CDR3 nucleotides: TGCGCCAGCAGCTTGGAGGGCAGAAACGATTCACCCCTCCACTTT. The chain employs TRBV5-1 and TRBJ1-6; no clear D. Germline-derived CDR1 and CDR2 are SGHRS and YFSETQ. V dropped 0 bases and J dropped 8 bases, with 12 bases sitting between them. The CDR3 covers 15 residues.

J is TRBJ2-5 and V is TRBV20-1; D remains unclear. Trimming took 6 bases from V and 2 from J, leaving 13 bases between them. The CDR3 covers 13 residues. Germline CDR1 DFQATT, CDR2 SNEGSKA (reference sequence). CDR3 bases: TGCAGTGCCGTACAGATAGGGCAAGAGACCCAGTACTTC. Its protein is CSAVQIGQETQYF.

Regarding this clonotype: The germline gene is not matched at one end of the junction; a read error may be the cause. This chain connects TRBV29-1 to TRBJ2-3, with 10 bases fitting TRBD2. The germline V gene has CDR1 SQVTM and CDR2 ANQGSEA. The CDR3 is 16 residues long. CDR3 region: CSVDSGGEHSTGTQYF. The DNA for the CDR3 is TGCAGCGTTGACAGCGGGGGGGAACATAGCACAGGTACGCAGTATTTT.

In this sample, this clonotype turned up many times. The J gene is TRBJ1-5, the V gene TRBV7-2; D uncertain. CDR3 length equals 15 residues. Trimming removed 5 bases from V and 3 bases from J, with 14 bases in between. Germline-derived CDR1 and CDR2 are SGHTA and FQGNSA. This CDR3 is CASSASGLNNQPQHF. In DNA, the CDR3 is TGTGCCAGCAGCGCCTCTGGACTGAACAATCAGCCCCAGCATTTT.

This clonotype has at least ten counts. The V call is TRBV3-1, the J call TRBJ2-1; TRBD2 matches 10 bases. Germline V gene data show CDR1 as LGHDT and CDR2 as YNNKEL (reference sequence). V lost 1 base, J lost 6 bases, and 3 bases stayed unmatched. The CDR3 has 15 residues. The CDR3, as DNA: TGTGCCAGCAGCCAAGGGACTAGCGGCCTCAATGAGCAGTTCTTC. This gives the protein CASSQGTSGLNEQFF.

This clonotype was picked up a small number of times. This rearrangement joins TRBV11-2 to TRBJ1-6; the D is unclear. The CDR3 contains 18 residues. The ends were cut back, 0 bases at V and 4 bases at J, with 16 bases in the middle. CDR1 and CDR2 from the germline V gene are SGHAT and FQNNGV. DNA for the CDR3: TGTGCCAGCAGCTTAGATGGGTACGCGTCCCGGTATAATTCACCCCTCCACTTT. Amino acid sequence: CASSLDGYASRYNSPLHF.

This clonotype has only a few counts. The chain combines TRBV28 with TRBJ2-3, with D unresolved. CDR3 size: 13 residues. The V gene lost 3 bases and the J gene lost 9 bases, with 13 bases spanning the gap. The germline V gene has CDR1 MDHEN and CDR2 SYDVKM. The CDR3 protein is CASSLKQTGTQYF. As DNA, the CDR3 is TGTGCCAGCAGTTTGAAACAGACCGGGACGCAGTATTTT.

J is TRBJ2-1 and V is TRBV6-1, with 8 nucleotides matching TRBD1. The CDR3 has 14 residues. After removal of 6 bases from V and 8 bases from J, the junction contained 9 bases not matched to a gene. CDR1 MNHNS and CDR2 SASEGT come from the germline V gene. CDR3 nucleotide sequence: TGTGCCAGCAGCACTATGGGACAGGAAGATGAGCAGTTCTTC. Translation gives CASSTMGQEDEQFF.

J is TRBJ2-3 and V is TRBV15; unclear D gene. Trimming shortened V by 1 base and J by 3 bases, and 5 bases separated the two germline ends. The CDR3 extends over 13 amino acids. Germline assignment: CDR1 LNHNV and CDR2 YYDKDF (reference sequence). The DNA for the CDR3 is TGTGCCACCAGCAGAGCAGAGACAGATACGCAGTATTTT. Its translation: CATSRAETDTQYF. Full variable domain (missing parts from reference TRBV15 and TRBJ2-3): DAMVIQNPRYQVTQFGKPVTLSCSQTLNHNVMYWYQQKSSQAPKLLFHYYDKDFNNEADTPDNFQSRRPNTSFCFLDIRSPGLGDTAMYLCATSRAETDTQYFGPGTRLTVL.

V and J are TRBV29-1 and TRBJ2-3; 10 bases align to TRBD1. Losses at the gene ends were 8 bases for V and 3 bases for J; bases not matched to a gene: 5. Germline V lookup: CDR1 SQVTM, CDR2 ANQGSEA. The length of the CDR3 is 13 residues. CDR3 amino acids: CSIRQGATDTQYF. The CDR3 nucleotides read TGCAGCATTCGACAGGGGGCTACAGATACGCAGTATTTT.

The rearrangement links TRBV18 to TRBJ1-1, with D perhaps TRBD1 (5 bases). From germline, CDR1 is KGHSH and CDR2 LQKENI. This CDR3 is 14 amino acids long. Trimming removed 3 bases from V and 2 bases from J, with 10 bases in between. CDR3 in amino acids: CASSPRTQNTEAFF. DNA of the CDR3: TGTGCCAGCTCACCTAGGACACAAAACACTGAAGCTTTCTTT.

This rearrangement joins TRBV7-8 to TRBJ1-2; weak D call: TRBD1 (5 bases). Germline V gives CDR1 SGHVS, CDR2 FQNEAQ. The CDR3 loop spans 14 amino acids. The V end was cut by 2 bases, the J end by 7 bases, with 14 bases between. This chain's CDR3 is CASSLRTSLAGYTF. The CDR3 nucleotides are TGTGCCAGCAGCTTAAGGACAAGCCTGGCTGGCTACACCTTC.

In this sample, this clonotype turned up many times. The chain employs TRBV3-1 and TRBJ2-7; TRBD1 might be the D (5 bases). Germline V gives CDR1 LGHDT, CDR2 YNNKEL (reference sequence). The CDR3 contains 13 residues. V was clipped by 3 bases and J by 0 bases, with 6 bases between them. As DNA, the CDR3 is TGTGCCAGCAGCCAGACAGTCTCCTACGAGCAGTACTTC. It specifies CASSQTVSYEQYF.

The V and J genes are TRBV6-2 or TRBV6-3 and TRBJ2-7; 7 bases agree with TRBD1. V shed 1 base and J 2 bases; nucleotides not matched to a gene: 11. CDR1 is MNHEY, CDR2 SVGEGT, per germline. CDR3 length: 17 residues. The CDR3 spells CASSYLKGADTTYEQYF. The CDR3 DNA reads TGTGCCAGCAGTTACTTAAAGGGGGCAGACACCACCTACGAGCAGTACTTC.

A few counts support this clonotype. The V gene is TRBV11-2, the J gene TRBJ2-1; 9 bases align to TRBD1. Germline V CDR1 and CDR2: SGHAT, FQNNGV. Trimming removed 2 bases from V and 1 base from J; junction bases left unmatched: 9. This CDR3 is built from 18 residues. The CDR3 is CASSLRGTGLGSYNEQFF. CDR3 DNA sequence: TGTGCCAGCAGCTTAAGGGGGACAGGGCTAGGGTCCTACAATGAGCAGTTCTTC.

The chain couples TRBV18 to TRBJ2-5; D uncertain. This CDR3 contains 14 residues. From germline, CDR1 is KGHSH and CDR2 LQKENI. V was cut by 0 bases and J by 3 bases, with 8 bases left in between. The CDR3 spells CASSPPGQKETQYF. CDR3 DNA: TGTGCCAGCTCACCACCGGGTCAAAAAGAGACCCAGTACTTC.

This clonotype was seen a handful of times. This chain uses TRBV29-1 with TRBJ1-1; D unresolved. The CDR3 extends over 13 amino acids. Looked up from germline, CDR1 is SQVTM and CDR2 is ANQGSEA. The V end was cut by 3 bases, the J end by 0 bases, with 8 bases between. In DNA, the CDR3 is TGCAGCGTTGACCCGACGGTGAACACTGAAGCTTTCTTT. Protein sequence: CSVDPTVNTEAFF.

This clonotype was seen a single time. V is TRBV7-9 and J is TRBJ2-5; D is unresolved. Germline V gives CDR1 SEHNR, CDR2 FQNEAQ (reference sequence). The CDR3 has 12 amino acids. The V and J ends lost 5 bases and 2 bases respectively, with 6 bases between them. CDR3 amino acids: CASSNMQETQYF. The CDR3 nucleotides read TGTGCCAGCAGCAACATGCAAGAGACCCAGTACTTC. Using reference TRBV7-9 and TRBJ2-5 for the parts outside the CDR3, the full variable domain is DTGVSQNPRHKITKRGQNVTFRCDPISEHNRLYWYRQTLGQGPEFLTYFQNEAQLEKSRLLSDRFSAERPKGSFSTLEIQRTEQGDSAMYLCASSNMQETQYFGPGTRLLVL.